These 26 T cell receptor beta chains share one sample of origin, sequenced in a study of cytomegalovirus exposure and HLA in healthy donors. This PCR relied on a set of 60 Vbeta primers and 13 Jbeta primers. Using immunoSEQ multiplex PCR, the repertoire was profiled, and TCRdb retains in-frame clones only, with some absent. This sample's table has under 60,000 clones. Material: PBMCs. Every receptor here comes from a young woman in good health and CMV-seropositive.

This CDR3 reads CSVVQGVGGYTF. The DNA for the CDR3 is TGCAGCGTTGTTCAGGGCGTAGGTGGCTACACCTTC. This chain connects TRBV29-1 to TRBJ1-2, with a weak D call TRBD1 (5 bases). This CDR3 spans 12 amino acids. CDR1 is SQVTM, CDR2 ANQGSEA, per germline. V lost 4 bases and J 7 bases, leaving 13 bases between the germline ends.

The V call is TRBV5-1, the J call TRBJ2-1; D possibly corresponds to TRBD2 (6 bases). This CDR3 region has 15 residues. The V gene's germline CDR1 is SGHRS and CDR2 YFSETQ. V lost 0 bases to trimming and J lost 5 bases, with 12 bases between them. The CDR3 region is CASSLVGTPDNEQFF. For the CDR3, the DNA is TGCGCCAGCAGCTTGGTTGGGACTCCTGACAATGAGCAGTTCTTC.

The chain is built from TRBV14 and TRBJ1-1; 7 bases are shared with TRBD1. J lost 1 base, V lost 3 bases, and 5 bases had no gene match. CDR3 size: 15 residues. The V gene's germline CDR1 is SGHDN and CDR2 FVKESK. DNA for the CDR3: TGTGCCAGCAGCCAGCAGACAGGGTGGAACACTGAAGCTTTCTTT. It specifies CASSQQTGWNTEAFF.

The chain recombines TRBV6-1 with TRBJ2-2, with TRBD2 identical over 12 bases. Germline loops: CDR1 MNHNS, CDR2 SASEGT. V was pared by 3 bases and J by 5 bases, with 4 bases of the junction left unmatched. The length of the CDR3 is 16 residues. The DNA of the CDR3 is TGTGCCAGCAGTGACGCTAGCGGGAGGGTTACCGGGGAGCTGTTTTTT. Translating gives CASSDASGRVTGELFF.

The rearrangement joins TRBV6-4 to TRBJ2-2; 9 bases align to TRBD2. Trimming at V came to 6 bases and at J to 5 bases, leaving 7 bases not matched to a gene. Germline CDR1 reads MRHNA; CDR2 reads SNTAGT. There are 15 residues in the CDR3. CDR3 protein: CASSQTSGATGELFF. The CDR3 DNA reads as TGTGCCAGCAGCCAGACTAGCGGAGCTACCGGGGAGCTGTTTTTT.

V usage is TRBV28 and J usage is TRBJ1-1; 9 bases line up with TRBD1. Trimming cost V 6 bases and J 0 bases; bases outside gene matches: 2. The CDR3 is made up of 14 amino acids. Germline assignment: CDR1 MDHEN and CDR2 SYDVKM. CDR3 region: CASSDRGLNTEAFF. DNA for the CDR3: TGTGCCAGCAGCGACAGGGGGTTGAACACTGAAGCTTTCTTT.

This chain joins TRBV15 and TRBJ1-2, with TRBD1 matching over 10 bases. CDR1 is LNHNV, CDR2 YYDKDF, per germline (reference sequence). Trimming cost V 4 bases and J 8 bases; bases outside gene matches: 10. This CDR3 region has 15 residues. The CDR3 DNA is TGTGCCACCAGCACTGTGACAGGGGGCAGAAGCGGCTACACCTTC. Translation: CATSTVTGGRSGYTF.

V usage is TRBV28 and J usage is TRBJ2-3; D gene ambiguous. The CDR3 totals 12 residues. With 4 bases removed from V and 3 bases from J, the gap between germline ends came to 5 bases. Germline V CDR1 and CDR2: MDHEN, SYDVKM. CDR3 coding DNA: TGTGCCAGCAGTTCCGGGACAGATACGCAGTATTTT. It specifies CASSSGTDTQYF.

The rearrangement uses TRBV19 and TRBJ2-1; 10 nucleotides align to TRBD2. CDR1 LNHDA and CDR2 SQIVND come from the germline V gene (reference sequence). The length of the CDR3 is 14 residues. Trimming at V came to 6 bases and at J to 8 bases, leaving 7 bases not matched to a gene. In nucleotides, the CDR3 is TGTGCCAGTAGAACTAGCGGGATTGGGGATGAGCAGTTCTTC. Protein: CASRTSGIGDEQFF.

Remarks on this clone: Other DNA sequences of this sample code for an identical CDR3. This sequence joins TRBV18 and TRBJ1-1; D ambiguous. The CDR3 is 14 residues long. The germline V and J ends were trimmed by 3 bases and 1 base, with 9 bases remaining between them. Germline V gene lookup returns CDR1 KGHSH and CDR2 LQKENI. CDR3 nucleotides: TGTGCCAGCTCACCTGCCGGGTGGAACACTGAAGCTTTCTTT. The encoded protein is CASSPAGWNTEAFF.

The CDR3: CASSVTDGYTF. The DNA for the CDR3 is TGTGCCAGTAGTGTGACAGATGGCTACACCTTC. The J gene is TRBJ1-2, the V gene TRBV19, with D perhaps matching TRBD1 (5 bases). With 5 bases removed from V and 6 bases from J, the gap between germline ends came to 7 bases. The CDR3 consists of 11 residues. Germline loops: CDR1 LNHDA, CDR2 SQIVND (reference sequence).

V usage is TRBV4-1 and J usage is TRBJ2-7; 7 nucleotides match TRBD2. The CDR3 has 15 residues. CDR1 is MGHRA, CDR2 YSYEKL, per germline. The trim removed 0 bases at V and 4 bases at J, leaving 6 bases unmatched. The CDR3 spells CASSQDTSAGYEQYF. The DNA of the CDR3 is TGCGCCAGCAGCCAAGATACGTCAGCGGGGTACGAGCAGTACTTC.

This CDR3 is CASSLGQGGTGELFF. The CDR3 coding sequence is TGCGCCAGCAGCTTAGGACAGGGGGGCACCGGGGAGCTGTTTTTT. The chain employs TRBV5-1 and TRBJ2-2; 10 bases are shared with TRBD1. The CDR3 loop spans 15 amino acids. V was clipped by 2 bases and J by 4 bases; unmatched bases: 2. From germline, CDR1 is SGHRS and CDR2 YFSETQ.

The DNA of the CDR3 is TGTGCCTGGAGTGTTTTGCGGGTGGGCTATGGCTACACCTTC. This gives the protein CAWSVLRVGYGYTF. The gene calls are TRBV30 and TRBJ1-2; the D is unclear. The V gene lost 0 bases and the J gene lost 4 bases, with 12 bases spanning the gap. The CDR3 runs to 14 residues. Per the germline V gene, CDR1 is GTSNPN and CDR2 is SVGIG (reference sequence).

V is TRBV18 and J is TRBJ2-3, with a possible D match to TRBD1 (5 bases). From germline, CDR1 is KGHSH and CDR2 LQKENI. This CDR3 spans 16 amino acids. V shed 2 bases and J shed 2 bases, with 14 bases lying between them. The CDR3 sequence is CASSPVGRRSTDTQYF. The DNA for the CDR3 is TGTGCCAGCTCACCAGTGGGGCGGAGATCCACAGATACGCAGTATTTT.

V usage is TRBV5-1 and J usage is TRBJ2-7; TRBD2 might be the D (6 bases). Germline CDR1 SGHRS, CDR2 YFSETQ. V lost 4 bases and J 2 bases, leaving 13 bases between the germline ends. The CDR3 runs to 14 residues. The CDR3 bases are TGCGCCAGCAGCGACCAGCGGGCCACCTACGAGCAGTACTTC. Amino acid sequence: CASSDQRATYEQYF.

This chain joins TRBV11-3 and TRBJ2-2; maybe TRBD2 (5 bases). CDR3 length: 16 amino acids. CDR1 SGHNT and CDR2 YENEEA come from the germline V gene. Trimming left V 8 bases short and J 0 bases short, with 16 bases between. The CDR3 here is CASRPGTATNTGELFF. Written as DNA, the CDR3 is TGTGCCAGCCGACCGGGAACAGCAACGAACACCGGGGAGCTGTTTTTT.

The chain employs TRBV10-3 and TRBJ1-2; 10 positions match TRBD1. This CDR3 contains 15 residues. Germline loops: CDR1 ENHRY, CDR2 SYGVKD. The ends lost 0 bases at V and 5 bases at J; junction bases unmatched: 3. CDR3 bases: TGTGCCATCAGTGAGTCACCGGGACAGGGGTATGGCTACACCTTC. This translates into CAISESPGQGYGYTF.

This chain connects TRBV30 to TRBJ1-2; D uncertain. The germline V gene has CDR1 GTSNPN and CDR2 SVGIG (reference sequence). The CDR3 is 14 residues long. V dropped 5 bases and J dropped 6 bases, with 19 bases sitting between them. Here the CDR3 DNA reads TGTGCCTGGGGACCCCCGGGGAATTATAATGGCTACACCTTC. As protein: CAWGPPGNYNGYTF.

The V and J genes are TRBV5-1 and TRBJ2-1; 8 positions match TRBD2. The CDR3 consists of 15 residues. The ends lost 4 bases at V and 8 bases at J; junction bases unmatched: 11. CDR1 and CDR2 from the germline V gene are SGHRS and YFSETQ. This CDR3 is CASSPGGAGEDEQFF. The DNA for the CDR3 is TGCGCCAGCAGCCCGGGGGGAGCGGGGGAGGATGAGCAGTTCTTC.

The chain joins TRBV19 to TRBJ2-2; weak D call: TRBD2 (6 bases). From germline, CDR1 is LNHDA and CDR2 SQIVND (reference sequence). CDR3 size: 16 residues. Trimming left V 7 bases short and J 0 bases short, with 15 bases between. CDR3 nucleotides: TGTGCCAGTAAACCTGGCGGGACCTCGAACACCGGGGAGCTGTTTTTT. This codes for CASKPGGTSNTGELFF.

The chain employs TRBV29-1 and TRBJ2-7; D is unresolved. The CDR3 is 12 amino acids. Germline CDR1 is SQVTM and CDR2 is ANQGSEA. V was trimmed by 4 bases and J by 3 bases, leaving 10 bases between them. The CDR3 sequence: CSVGPTGYEQYF. The CDR3 DNA is TGCAGCGTTGGCCCCACTGGCTACGAGCAGTACTTC.

The rearrangement links TRBV19 to TRBJ2-7, with 10 bases fitting TRBD1. The junction had 9 bases not matched to a gene; V was cut back by 7 bases and J by 6 bases. This CDR3 region has 14 residues. Germline CDR1 is LNHDA and CDR2 is SQIVND (reference sequence). The CDR3 nucleotides read TGTGCCAGTACCCCCGGGACAGGGGCGTTCGAGCAGTACTTC. The encoded protein is CASTPGTGAFEQYF.

This sequence joins TRBV2 and TRBJ2-5, with a weak D call TRBD2 (5 bases). Germline CDR1 SNHLY, CDR2 FYNNEI. This CDR3 region has 15 residues. V was cut by 8 bases and J by 2 bases, with 18 bases left in between. The CDR3, as DNA: TGTGCCAGCGTACCGAGTGGGGAGAATCAAGAGACCCAGTACTTC. Translated: CASVPSGENQETQYF.

The chain employs TRBV7-2 and TRBJ2-7, with 9 positions matching TRBD1. Germline V CDR1 and CDR2: SGHTA, FQGNSA. There are 15 residues in the CDR3. V was clipped by 2 bases and J by 3 bases; unmatched bases: 5. CDR3 sequence reads: CASSLWGQGIYEQYF. CDR3 in DNA: TGTGCCAGCAGCTTATGGGGACAGGGAATCTACGAGCAGTACTTC.

Written as DNA, the CDR3 is TGTGCCAGCACCACAGGGGGTCCCCTGGAGGGCTACACCTTC. As protein: CASTTGGPLEGYTF. The rearrangement uses TRBV6-1 and TRBJ1-2, with 8 bases fitting TRBD1. J was trimmed by 8 bases and V by 7 bases; bases with no gene match: 12. The CDR3 length is 14 residues. The germline CDR1 and CDR2 sequences are MNHNS and SASEGT.